This T cell receptor beta chain was captured by sequencing in a study of T-cell memory formation after mild COVID-19. In TCRdb, the 5' RACE reads were re-called with MiXCR into one record per CDR3 protein. The sample yields about 350,000 distinct CDR3 sequences, under 30% seen once. Germline CDR1 is SGHRS and CDR2 is YFSETQ. The CDR3 is 14 residues long. Between the trimmed V and J ends, which lost 3 bases and 1 base, there was a span of 10 bases. Whole-study findings and limits: There was a balanced CD4/CD8 profile in clones contracting day 15 to 85, and later expanders leaned CD4+. Cross-reactive memory apparently joined, as some responding clones appeared in pre-infection memory. Contracting CD4+ clones lay largely in CM and EM, with CD8+ ones residing in EMRA.

This clonotype was seen a single time. Its antigen remains unidentified. Sequenced input: PBMCs or a T cell subset sorted from them (not recorded which). The sequence was collected from an adult woman who had mild COVID-19 (a few samples of this study predate the infection). Cell type and time point are not known. The chain employs TRBV5-1 and TRBJ1-1; D is undetermined. This chain's CDR3 is CASSYKGGNTEAFF. The DNA of the CDR3 is TGCGCCAGCAGCTACAAGGGAGGGAACACTGAAGCTTTCTTT.